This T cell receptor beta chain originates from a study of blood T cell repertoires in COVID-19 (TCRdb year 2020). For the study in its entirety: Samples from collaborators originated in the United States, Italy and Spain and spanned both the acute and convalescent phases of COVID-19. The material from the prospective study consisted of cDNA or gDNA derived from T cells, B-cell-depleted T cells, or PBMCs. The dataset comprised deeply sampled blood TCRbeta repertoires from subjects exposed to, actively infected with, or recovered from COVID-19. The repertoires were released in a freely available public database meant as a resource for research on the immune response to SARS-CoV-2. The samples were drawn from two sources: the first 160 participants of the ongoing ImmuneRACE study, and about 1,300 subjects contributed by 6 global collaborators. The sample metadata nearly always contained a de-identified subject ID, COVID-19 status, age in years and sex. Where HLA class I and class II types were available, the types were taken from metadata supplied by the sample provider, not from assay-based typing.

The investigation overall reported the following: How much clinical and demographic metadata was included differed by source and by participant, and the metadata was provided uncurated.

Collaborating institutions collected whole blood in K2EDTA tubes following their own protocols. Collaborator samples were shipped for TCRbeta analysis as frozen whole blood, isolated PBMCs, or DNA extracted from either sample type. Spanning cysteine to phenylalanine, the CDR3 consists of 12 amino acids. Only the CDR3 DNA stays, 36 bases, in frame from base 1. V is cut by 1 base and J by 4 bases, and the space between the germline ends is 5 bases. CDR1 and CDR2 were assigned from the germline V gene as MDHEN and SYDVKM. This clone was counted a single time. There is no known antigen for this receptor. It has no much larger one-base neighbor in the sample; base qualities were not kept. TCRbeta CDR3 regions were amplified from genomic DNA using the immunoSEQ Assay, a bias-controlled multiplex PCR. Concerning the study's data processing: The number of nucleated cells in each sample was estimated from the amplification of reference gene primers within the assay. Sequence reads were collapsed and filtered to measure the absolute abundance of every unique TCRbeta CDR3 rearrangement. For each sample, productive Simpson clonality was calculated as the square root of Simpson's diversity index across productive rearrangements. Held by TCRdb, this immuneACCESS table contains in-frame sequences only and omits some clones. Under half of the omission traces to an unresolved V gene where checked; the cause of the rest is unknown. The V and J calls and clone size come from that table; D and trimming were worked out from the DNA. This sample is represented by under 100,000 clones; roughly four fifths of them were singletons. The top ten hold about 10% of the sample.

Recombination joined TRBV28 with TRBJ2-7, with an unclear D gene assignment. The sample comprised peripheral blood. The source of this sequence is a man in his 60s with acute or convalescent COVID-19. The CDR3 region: CASSLYRYEQYF. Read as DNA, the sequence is TGTGCCAGCAGTTTATACAGATACGAGCAGTACTTC.